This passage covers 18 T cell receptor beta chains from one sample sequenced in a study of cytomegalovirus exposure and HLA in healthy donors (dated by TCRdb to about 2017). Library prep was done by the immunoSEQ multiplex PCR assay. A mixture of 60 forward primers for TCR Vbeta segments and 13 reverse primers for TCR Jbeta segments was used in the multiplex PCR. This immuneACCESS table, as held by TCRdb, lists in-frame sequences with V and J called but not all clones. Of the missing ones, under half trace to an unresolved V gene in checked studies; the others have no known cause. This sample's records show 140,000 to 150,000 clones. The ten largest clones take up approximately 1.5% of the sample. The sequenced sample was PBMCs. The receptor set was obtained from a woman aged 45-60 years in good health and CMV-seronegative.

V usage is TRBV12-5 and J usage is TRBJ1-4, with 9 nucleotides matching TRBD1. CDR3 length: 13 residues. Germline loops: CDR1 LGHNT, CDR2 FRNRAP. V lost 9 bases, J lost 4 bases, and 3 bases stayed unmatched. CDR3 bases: TGTGCTAGCGGGACAGGGAATAATGAAAAACTGTTTTTT. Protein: CASGTGNNEKLFF.

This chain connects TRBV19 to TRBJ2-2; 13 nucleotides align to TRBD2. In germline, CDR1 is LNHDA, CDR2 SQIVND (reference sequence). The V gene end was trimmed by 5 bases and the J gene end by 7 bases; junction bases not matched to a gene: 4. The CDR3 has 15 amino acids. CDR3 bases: TGTGCCAGTAGTCCCCGGACTAGCGGGGGCGGGGAGCTGTTTTTT. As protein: CASSPRTSGGGELFF.

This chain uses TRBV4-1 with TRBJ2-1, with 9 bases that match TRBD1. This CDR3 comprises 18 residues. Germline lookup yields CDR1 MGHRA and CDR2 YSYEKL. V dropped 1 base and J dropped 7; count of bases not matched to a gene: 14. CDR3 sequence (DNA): TGCGCCAGCAGCCAAGGGGGTGGAGCCGGGACAGGGAAAAATGAGCAGTTCTTC. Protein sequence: CASSQGGGAGTGKNEQFF.

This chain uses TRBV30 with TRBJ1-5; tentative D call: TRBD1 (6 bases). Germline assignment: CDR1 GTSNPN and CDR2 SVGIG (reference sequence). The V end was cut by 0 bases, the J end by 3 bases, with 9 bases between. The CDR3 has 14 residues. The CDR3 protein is CAWSVGTSNQPQHF. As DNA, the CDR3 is TGTGCCTGGAGTGTAGGGACATCCAATCAGCCCCAGCATTTT.

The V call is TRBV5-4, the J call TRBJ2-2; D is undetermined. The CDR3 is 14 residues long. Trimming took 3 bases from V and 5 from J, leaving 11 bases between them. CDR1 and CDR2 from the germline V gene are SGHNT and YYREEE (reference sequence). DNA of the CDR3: TGTGCCAGCAGCTCCCGGAGCTTGACCGGGGAGCTGTTTTTT. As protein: CASSSRSLTGELFF.

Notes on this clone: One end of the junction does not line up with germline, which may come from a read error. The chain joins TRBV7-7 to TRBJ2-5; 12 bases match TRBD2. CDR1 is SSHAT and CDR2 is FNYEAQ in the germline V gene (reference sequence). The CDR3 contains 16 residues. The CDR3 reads CASSHPSGGAIETQYF. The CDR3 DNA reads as TGTGCTAGCAGTCATCCTAGCGGGGGGGCCATAGAGACCCAGTACTTC.

CDR3 residues: CASSLDRGEEKLFF. The DNA of the CDR3 is TGTGCCAGCAGCTTAGACAGGGGAGAGGAAAAACTGTTTTTT. V gene TRBV11-2 combines with J gene TRBJ1-4; tentative D call: TRBD1 (6 bases). V lost 0 bases and J lost 8, with 10 bases in between. The CDR3 consists of 14 residues. Germline lookup yields CDR1 SGHAT and CDR2 FQNNGV.

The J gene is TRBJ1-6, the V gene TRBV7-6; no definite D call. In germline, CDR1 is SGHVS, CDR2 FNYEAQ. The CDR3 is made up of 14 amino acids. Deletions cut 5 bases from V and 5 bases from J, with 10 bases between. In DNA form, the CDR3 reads TGTGCCAGCAGCCTCCGGTCTGATAATTCACCCCTCCACTTT. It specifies CASSLRSDNSPLHF.

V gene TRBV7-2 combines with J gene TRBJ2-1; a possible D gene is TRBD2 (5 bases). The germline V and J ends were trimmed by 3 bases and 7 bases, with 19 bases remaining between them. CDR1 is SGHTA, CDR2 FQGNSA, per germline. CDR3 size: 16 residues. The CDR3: CASSLGGSGRGNEQFF. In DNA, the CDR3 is TGTGCCAGCAGCTTGGGCGGGTCGGGGAGAGGAAATGAGCAGTTCTTC.

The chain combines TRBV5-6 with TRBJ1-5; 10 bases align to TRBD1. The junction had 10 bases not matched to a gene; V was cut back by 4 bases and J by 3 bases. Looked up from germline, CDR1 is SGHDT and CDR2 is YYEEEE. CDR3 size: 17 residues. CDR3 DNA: TGTGCCAGCAGCCTGCGACCGGGACAGGGGTTCAATCAGCCCCAGCATTTT. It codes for CASSLRPGQGFNQPQHF.

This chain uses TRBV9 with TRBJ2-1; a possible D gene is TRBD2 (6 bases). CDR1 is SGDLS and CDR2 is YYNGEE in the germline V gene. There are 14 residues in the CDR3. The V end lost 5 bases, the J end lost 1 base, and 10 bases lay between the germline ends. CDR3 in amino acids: CASRTGESYNEQFF. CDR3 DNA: TGTGCCAGCAGAACGGGAGAGTCCTACAATGAGCAGTTCTTC.

The CDR3 coding sequence is TGTGCCAGCAGCTTGGTACAGGGGCACGGCTACACCTTC. This translates into CASSLVQGHGYTF. The chain carries TRBV5-6 and TRBJ1-2, with 7 bases lining up with TRBD1. The CDR3 covers 13 residues. J gave up 8 bases and V 0 bases, and 4 bases lay outside the gene matches. CDR1 and CDR2 (germline): SGHDT, YYEEEE.

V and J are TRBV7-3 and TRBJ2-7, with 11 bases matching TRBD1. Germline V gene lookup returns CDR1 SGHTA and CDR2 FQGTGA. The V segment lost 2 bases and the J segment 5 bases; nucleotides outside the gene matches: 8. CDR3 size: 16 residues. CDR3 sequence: CASSLGLGTGGDEQYF. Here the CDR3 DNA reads TGTGCCAGCAGCTTAGGCCTGGGGACAGGGGGGGACGAGCAGTACTTC.

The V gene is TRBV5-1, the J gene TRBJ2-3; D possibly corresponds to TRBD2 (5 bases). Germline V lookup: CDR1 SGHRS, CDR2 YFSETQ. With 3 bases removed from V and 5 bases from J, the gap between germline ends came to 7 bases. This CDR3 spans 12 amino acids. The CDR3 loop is CASSSAGDTQYF. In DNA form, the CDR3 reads TGCGCCAGCAGCTCTGCGGGAGATACGCAGTATTTT.

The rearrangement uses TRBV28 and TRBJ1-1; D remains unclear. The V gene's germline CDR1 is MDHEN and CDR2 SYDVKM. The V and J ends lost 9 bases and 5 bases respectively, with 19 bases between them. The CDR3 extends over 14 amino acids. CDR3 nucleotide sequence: TGTGCCAGTACGAACCCGGGGTCGGGAACTGAAGCTTTCTTT. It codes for CASTNPGSGTEAFF.

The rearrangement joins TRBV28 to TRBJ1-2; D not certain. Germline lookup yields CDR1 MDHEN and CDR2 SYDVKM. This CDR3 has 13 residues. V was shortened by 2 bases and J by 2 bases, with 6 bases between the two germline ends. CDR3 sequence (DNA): TGTGCCAGCAGTTTAGACGGGAACTATGGCTACACCTTC. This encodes CASSLDGNYGYTF.

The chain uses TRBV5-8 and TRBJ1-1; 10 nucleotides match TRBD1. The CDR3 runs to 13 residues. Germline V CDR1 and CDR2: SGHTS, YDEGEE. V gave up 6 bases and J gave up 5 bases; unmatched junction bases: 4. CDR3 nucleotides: TGTGCCAGCACCCGGGACAGGGGAACTGAAGCTTTCTTT. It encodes CASTRDRGTEAFF.

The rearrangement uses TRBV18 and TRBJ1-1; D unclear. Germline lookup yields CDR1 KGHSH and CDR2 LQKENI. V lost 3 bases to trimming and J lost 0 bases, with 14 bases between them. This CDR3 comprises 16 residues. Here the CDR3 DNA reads TGTGCCAGCTCACCGCTCCCCCACTTTATGAACACTGAAGCTTTCTTT. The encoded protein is CASSPLPHFMNTEAFF. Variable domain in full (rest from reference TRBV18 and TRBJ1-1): NAGVMQNPRHLVRRRGQEARLRCSPMKGHSHVYWYRQLPEEGLKFMVYLQKENIIDESGMPKERFSAEFPKEGPSILRIQQVVRGDSAAYFCASSPLPHFMNTEAFFGQGTRLTVV.